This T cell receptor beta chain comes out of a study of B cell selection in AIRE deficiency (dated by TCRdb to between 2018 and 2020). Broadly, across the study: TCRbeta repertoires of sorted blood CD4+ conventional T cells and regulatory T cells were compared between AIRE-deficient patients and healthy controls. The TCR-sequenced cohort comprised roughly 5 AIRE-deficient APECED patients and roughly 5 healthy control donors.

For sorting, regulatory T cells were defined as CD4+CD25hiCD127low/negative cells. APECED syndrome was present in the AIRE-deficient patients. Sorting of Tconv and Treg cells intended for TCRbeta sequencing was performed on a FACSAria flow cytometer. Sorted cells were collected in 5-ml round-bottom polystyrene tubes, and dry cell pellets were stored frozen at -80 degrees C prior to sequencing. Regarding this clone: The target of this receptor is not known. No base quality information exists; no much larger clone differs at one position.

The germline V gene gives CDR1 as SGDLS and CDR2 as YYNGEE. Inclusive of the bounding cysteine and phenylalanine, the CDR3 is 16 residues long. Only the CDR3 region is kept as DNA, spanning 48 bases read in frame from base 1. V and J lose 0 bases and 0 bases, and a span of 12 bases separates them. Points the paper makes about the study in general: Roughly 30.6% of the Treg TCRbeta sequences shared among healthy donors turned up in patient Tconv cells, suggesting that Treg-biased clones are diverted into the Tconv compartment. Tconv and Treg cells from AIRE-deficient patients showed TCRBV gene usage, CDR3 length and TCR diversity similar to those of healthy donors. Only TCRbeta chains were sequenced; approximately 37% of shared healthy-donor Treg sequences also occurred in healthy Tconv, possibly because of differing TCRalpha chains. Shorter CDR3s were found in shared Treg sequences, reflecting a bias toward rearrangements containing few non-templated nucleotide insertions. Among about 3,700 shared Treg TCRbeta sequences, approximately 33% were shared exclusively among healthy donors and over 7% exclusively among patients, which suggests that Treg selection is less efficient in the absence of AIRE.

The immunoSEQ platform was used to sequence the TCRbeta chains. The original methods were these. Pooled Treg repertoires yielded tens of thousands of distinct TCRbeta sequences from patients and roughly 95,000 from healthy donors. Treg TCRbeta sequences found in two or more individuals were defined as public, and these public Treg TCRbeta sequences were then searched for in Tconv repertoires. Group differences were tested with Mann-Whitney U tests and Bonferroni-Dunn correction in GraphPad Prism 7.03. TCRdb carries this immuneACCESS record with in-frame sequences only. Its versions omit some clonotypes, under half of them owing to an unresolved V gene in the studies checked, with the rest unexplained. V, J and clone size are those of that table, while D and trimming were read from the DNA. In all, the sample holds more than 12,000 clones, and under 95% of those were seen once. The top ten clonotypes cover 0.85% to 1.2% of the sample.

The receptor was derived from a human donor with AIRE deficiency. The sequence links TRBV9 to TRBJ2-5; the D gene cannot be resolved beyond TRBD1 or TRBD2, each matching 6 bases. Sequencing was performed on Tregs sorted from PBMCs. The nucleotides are TGTGCCAGCAGCGTAGGAATGGGGGGCTACCAAGAGACCCAGTACTTC. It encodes CASSVGMGGYQETQYF. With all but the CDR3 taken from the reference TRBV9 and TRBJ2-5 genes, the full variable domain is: DSGVTQTPKHLITATGQRVTLRCSPRSGDLSVYWYQQSLDQGLQFLIQYYNGEERAKGNILERFSAQQFPDLHSELNLSSLELGDSALYFCASSVGMGGYQETQYFGPGTRLLVL.